The clone carrying this T cell receptor (beta chain) occurred many times. The target antigen is unknown. This entry comes from a study of T cells in Graves' hyperthyroidism and ophthalmopathy. V was pared by 8 bases and J by 7 bases, with 5 bases of the junction left unmatched. This CDR3 spans 11 amino acids. Findings of the study overall: Blood shared most expanded thyroid clonotypes above 0.001.

The TCR beta CDR3 regions underwent amplification using RNA transcripts as the source. First-round RT-PCR of the TCR CDR3 relied on the HTBI primer set. TCRdb reprocessed the multiplex PCR reads via MiXCR and lists one record per CDR3 protein. This table holds about 400,000 distinct CDR3 sequences, around 13% found once. The TCR comes from a woman aged 18-29 years with Graves' hyperthyroidism. The chain couples TRBV12-3 or TRBV12-4 to TRBJ2-7; TRBD1 aligns across 7 bases. Sample: blood. CDR3 sequence (DNA): TGTGCCAGCGCAAGGGGGCGGGAGCAGTACTTC. Amino acid sequence: CASARGREQYF.